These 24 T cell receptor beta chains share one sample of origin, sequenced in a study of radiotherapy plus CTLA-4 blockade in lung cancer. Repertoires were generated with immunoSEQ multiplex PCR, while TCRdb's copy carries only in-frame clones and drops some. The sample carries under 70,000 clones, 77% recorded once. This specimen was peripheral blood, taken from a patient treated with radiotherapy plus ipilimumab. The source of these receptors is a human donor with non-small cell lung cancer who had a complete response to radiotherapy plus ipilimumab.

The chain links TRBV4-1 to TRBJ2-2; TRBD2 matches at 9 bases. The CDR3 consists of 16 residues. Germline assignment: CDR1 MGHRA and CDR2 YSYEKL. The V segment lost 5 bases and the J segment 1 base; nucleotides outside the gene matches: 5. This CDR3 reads CASSYSGGENTGELFF. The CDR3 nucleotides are TGCGCCAGCAGCTATAGCGGGGGAGAGAACACCGGGGAGCTGTTTTTT.

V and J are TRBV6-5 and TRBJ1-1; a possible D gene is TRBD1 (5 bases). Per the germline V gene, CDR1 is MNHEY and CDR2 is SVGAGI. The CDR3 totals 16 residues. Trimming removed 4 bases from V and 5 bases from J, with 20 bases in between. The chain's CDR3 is CASSFPGDGAFTEAFF. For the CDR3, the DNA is TGTGCCAGCAGTTTTCCCGGGGATGGGGCTTTTACTGAAGCTTTCTTT.

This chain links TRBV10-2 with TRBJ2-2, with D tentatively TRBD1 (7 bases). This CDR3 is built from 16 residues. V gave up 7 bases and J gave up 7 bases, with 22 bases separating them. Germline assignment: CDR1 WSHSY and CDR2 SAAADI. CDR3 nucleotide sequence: TGCGCCAGCAAGGACAGGAGCGCGGGACGGGTCGGGGAGCTGTTTTTT. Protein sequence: CASKDRSAGRVGELFF.

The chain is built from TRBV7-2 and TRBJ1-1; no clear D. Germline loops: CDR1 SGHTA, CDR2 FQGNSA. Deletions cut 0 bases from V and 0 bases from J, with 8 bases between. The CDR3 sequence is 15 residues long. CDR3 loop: CASSLAHGLNTEAFF. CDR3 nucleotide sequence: TGTGCCAGCAGCTTAGCGCACGGGTTGAACACTGAAGCTTTCTTT.

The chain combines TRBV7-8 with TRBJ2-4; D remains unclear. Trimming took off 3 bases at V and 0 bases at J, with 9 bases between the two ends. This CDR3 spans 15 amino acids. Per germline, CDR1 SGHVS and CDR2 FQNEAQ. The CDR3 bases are TGTGCCAGCAGCTTTAGACCCTTAGCCAAAAACATTCAGTACTTC. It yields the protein CASSFRPLAKNIQYF. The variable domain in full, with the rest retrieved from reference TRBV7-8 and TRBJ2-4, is GAGVSQSPRYKVAKRGQDVALRCDPISGHVSLFWYQQALGQGPEFLTYFQNEAQLDKSGLPSDRFFAERPEGSVSTLKIQRTQQEDSAVYLCASSFRPLAKNIQYFGAGTRLSVL.

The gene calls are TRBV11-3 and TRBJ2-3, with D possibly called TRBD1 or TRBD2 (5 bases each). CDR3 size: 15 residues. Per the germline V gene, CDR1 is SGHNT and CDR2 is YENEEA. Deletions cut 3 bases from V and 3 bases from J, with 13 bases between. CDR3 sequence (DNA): TGTGCCAGCAGCTTTACCGGGACCTCAACAGATACGCAGTATTTT. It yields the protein CASSFTGTSTDTQYF.

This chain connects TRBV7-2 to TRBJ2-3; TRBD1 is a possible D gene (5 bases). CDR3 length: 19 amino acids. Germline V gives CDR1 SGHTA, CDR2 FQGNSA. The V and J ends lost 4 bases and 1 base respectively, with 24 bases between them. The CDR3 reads CASSSPPGGAVLRTDTQYF. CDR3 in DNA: TGTGCCAGCAGCTCCCCGCCAGGTGGGGCGGTTCTCCGCACAGATACGCAGTATTTT.

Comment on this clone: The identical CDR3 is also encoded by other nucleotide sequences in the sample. In DNA form, the CDR3 reads TGTGCCAGCAGTTTGAAGGGAAACTATGGCTACACCTTC. This gives the protein CASSLKGNYGYTF. V usage is TRBV27 and J usage is TRBJ1-2, with no clear D. V lost 3 bases, J lost 2 bases, and 7 bases lay in between. The CDR3 contains 13 residues. Germline CDR1 and CDR2: MNHEY and SMNVEV (reference sequence).

The DNA of the CDR3 is TGTGCCAGCAGCTTTGACGGCACCGGGGAGCTGTTTTTT. The encoded protein is CASSFDGTGELFF. V is TRBV7-2 and J is TRBJ2-2; D is unresolved. From germline, CDR1 is SGHTA and CDR2 FQGNSA. The CDR3 has 13 amino acids. With 3 bases removed from V and 4 bases from J, the gap between germline ends came to 6 bases.

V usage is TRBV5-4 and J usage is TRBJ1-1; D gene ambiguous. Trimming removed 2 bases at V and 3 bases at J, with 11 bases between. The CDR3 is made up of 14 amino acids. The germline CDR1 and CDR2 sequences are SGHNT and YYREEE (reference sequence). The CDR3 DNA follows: TGTGCCAGCAGCTTAGCACTGAGGGACACTGAAGCTTTCTTT. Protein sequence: CASSLALRDTEAFF. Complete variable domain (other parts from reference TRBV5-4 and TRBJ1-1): ETGVTQSPTHLIKTRGQQVTLRCSSQSGHNTVSWYQQALGQGPQFIFQYYREEENGRGNFPPRFSGLQFPNYSSELNVNALELDDSALYLCASSLALRDTEAFFGQGTRLTVV.

The CDR3 here is CASSAGTGDYGYTF. In nucleotides, the CDR3 is TGCGCCAGCAGTGCCGGGACAGGGGACTATGGCTACACCTTC. V gene TRBV5-1 combines with J gene TRBJ1-2, with TRBD1 matching over 10 bases. Germline CDR1 SGHRS, CDR2 YFSETQ. The CDR3 extends over 14 amino acids. With 5 bases clipped from V and 3 bases from J, the junction kept 4 bases outside the gene matches.

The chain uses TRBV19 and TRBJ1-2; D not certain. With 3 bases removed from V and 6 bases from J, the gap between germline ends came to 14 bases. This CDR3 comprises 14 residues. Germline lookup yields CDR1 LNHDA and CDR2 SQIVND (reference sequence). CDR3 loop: CASSIDTLEDGYTF. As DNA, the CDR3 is TGTGCCAGTAGTATCGATACTTTAGAGGATGGCTACACCTTC.

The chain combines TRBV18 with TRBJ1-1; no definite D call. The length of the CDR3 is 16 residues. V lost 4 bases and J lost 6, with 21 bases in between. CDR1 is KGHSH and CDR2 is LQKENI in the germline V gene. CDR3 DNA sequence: TGTGCCAGCTCACAGAGTCCAGAGGGAAGGTACTCTGAAGCTTTCTTT. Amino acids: CASSQSPEGRYSEAFF.

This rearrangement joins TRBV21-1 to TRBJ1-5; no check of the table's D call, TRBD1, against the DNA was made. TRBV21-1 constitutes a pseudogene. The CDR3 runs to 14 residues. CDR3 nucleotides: TGTGCCAGCAGCAGCGACAGAAGTAATCAGCCCCAGCATTTT. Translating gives CASSSDRSNQPQHF.

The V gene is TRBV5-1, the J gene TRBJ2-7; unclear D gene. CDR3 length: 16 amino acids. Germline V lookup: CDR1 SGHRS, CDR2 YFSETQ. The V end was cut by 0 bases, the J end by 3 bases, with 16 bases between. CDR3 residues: CASSLASGPPIYEQYF. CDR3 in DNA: TGCGCCAGCAGCTTGGCCAGTGGGCCACCTATCTACGAGCAGTACTTC.

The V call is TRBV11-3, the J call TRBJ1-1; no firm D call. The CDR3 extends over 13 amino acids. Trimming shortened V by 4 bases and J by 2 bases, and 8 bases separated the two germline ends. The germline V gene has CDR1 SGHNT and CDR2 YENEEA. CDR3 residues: CASSYAHNTEAFF. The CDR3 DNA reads TGTGCCAGCAGCTACGCACATAACACTGAAGCTTTCTTT. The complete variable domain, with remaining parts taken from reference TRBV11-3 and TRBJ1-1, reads EAGVVQSPRYKIIEKKQPVAFWCNPISGHNTLYWYLQNLGQGPELLIRYENEEAVDDSQLPKDRFSAERLKGVDSTLKIQPAELGDSAVYLCASSYAHNTEAFFGQGTRLTVV.

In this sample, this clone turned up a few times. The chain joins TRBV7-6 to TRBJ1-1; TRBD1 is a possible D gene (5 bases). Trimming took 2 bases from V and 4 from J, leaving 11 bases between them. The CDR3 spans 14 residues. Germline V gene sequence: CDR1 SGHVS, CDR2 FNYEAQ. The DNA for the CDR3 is TGTGCCAGCAGCTTAACCGGGGACGGCACTGAAGCTTTCTTT. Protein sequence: CASSLTGDGTEAFF.

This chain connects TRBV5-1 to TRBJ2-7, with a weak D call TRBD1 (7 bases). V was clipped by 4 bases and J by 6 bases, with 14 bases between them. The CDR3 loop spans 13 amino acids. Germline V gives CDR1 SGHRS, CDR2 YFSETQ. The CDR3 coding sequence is TGCGCCAGCAGCCCTCGACAGGGAGGCGAGCAGTACGTC. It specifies CASSPRQGGEQYV.

CDR3: CASSLDSMVRYGYTF. The CDR3 DNA sequence: TGCGCCAGCAGCTTGGATTCTATGGTGCGCTATGGCTACACCTTC. The rearrangement joins TRBV5-1 to TRBJ1-2; D remains unclear. The CDR3 runs 15 residues. V lost 0 bases, J lost 4 bases, and 13 bases lay in between. Germline loops: CDR1 SGHRS, CDR2 YFSETQ.

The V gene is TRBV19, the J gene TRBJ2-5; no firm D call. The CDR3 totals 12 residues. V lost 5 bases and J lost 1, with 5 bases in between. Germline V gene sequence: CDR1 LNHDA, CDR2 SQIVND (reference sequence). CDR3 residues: CASSAVQETQYF. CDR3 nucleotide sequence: TGTGCCAGTAGTGCAGTCCAAGAGACCCAGTACTTC.

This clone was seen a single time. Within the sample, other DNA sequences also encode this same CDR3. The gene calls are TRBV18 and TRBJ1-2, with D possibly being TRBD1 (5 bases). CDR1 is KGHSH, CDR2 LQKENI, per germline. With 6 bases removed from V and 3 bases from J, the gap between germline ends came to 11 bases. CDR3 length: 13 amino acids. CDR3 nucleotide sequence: TGTGCCAGCTCCCCGACAGATTACTATGGCTACACCTTC. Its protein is CASSPTDYYGYTF.

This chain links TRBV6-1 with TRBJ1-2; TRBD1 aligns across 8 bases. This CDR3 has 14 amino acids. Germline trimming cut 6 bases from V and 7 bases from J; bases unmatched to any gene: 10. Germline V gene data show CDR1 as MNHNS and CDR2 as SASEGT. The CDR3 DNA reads TGTGCCAGCAGAGAACAGGACAGGGTTTCTGGCTACACCTTC. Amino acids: CASREQDRVSGYTF.

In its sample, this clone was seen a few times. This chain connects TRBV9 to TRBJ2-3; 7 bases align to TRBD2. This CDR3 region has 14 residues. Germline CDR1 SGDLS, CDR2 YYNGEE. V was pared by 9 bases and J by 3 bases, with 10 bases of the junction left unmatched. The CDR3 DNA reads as TGTGCCATTATAGTGGGAGGGGATACAGATACGCAGTATTTT. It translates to CAIIVGGDTDTQYF.

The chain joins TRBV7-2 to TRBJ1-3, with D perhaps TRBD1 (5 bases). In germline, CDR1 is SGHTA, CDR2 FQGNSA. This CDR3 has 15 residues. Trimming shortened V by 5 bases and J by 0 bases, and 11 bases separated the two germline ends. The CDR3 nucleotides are TGTGCCAGCAGCCCCGGACATGCCTCTGGAAACACCATATATTTT. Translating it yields CASSPGHASGNTIYF.